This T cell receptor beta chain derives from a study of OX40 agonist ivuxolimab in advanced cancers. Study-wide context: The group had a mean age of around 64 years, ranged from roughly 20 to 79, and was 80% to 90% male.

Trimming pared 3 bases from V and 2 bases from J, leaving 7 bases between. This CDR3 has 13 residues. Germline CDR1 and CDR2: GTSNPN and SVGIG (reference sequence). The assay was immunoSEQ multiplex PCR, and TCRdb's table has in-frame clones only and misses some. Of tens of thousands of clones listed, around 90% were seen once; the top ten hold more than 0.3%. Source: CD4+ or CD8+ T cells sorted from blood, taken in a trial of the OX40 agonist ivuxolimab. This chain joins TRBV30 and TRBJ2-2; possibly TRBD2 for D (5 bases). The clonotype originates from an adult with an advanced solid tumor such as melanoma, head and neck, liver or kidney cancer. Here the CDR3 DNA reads TGTGCCTGGAGCGGGGTCAACACCGGGGAGCTGTTTTTT. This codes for CAWSGVNTGELFF.